This entry features one T cell receptor (beta chain) sequence. The antigen is not known. V was cut by 11 bases and J by 1 base, with 14 bases left in between. Germline V gene sequence: CDR1 MGHDK, CDR2 SYGVNS. This CDR3 has 13 residues. These data come from a study of cytomegalovirus exposure and HLA in healthy donors. General study results and limits: The study carried out a later analysis of TCR beta sequences. It associated 15,000 to 20,000 of them with specific HLA alleles at a false discovery rate of 0.05.

With 60 Vbeta and 13 Jbeta primers, the PCR was carried out. The table came from immunoSEQ multiplex PCR; TCRdb's copy has only in-frame clones and leaves some out. In the table there are approximately 190,000 clones, roughly 80% of which are singletons. The specimen sequenced was PBMCs. V usage is TRBV25-1 and J usage is TRBJ1-1; D possibly corresponds to TRBD1 (5 bases). The TCR originated in a woman between 25 and 40 years old in good health and CMV-seropositive. The CDR3 sequence: CARGGGKNTEAFF. The CDR3 bases are TGTGCCCGCGGGGGGGGAAAGAACACTGAAGCTTTCTTT.